This TCR beta chain was identified during a study of T cell repertoires in cytomegalovirus infection (dated by TCRdb to the late 2010s). For the study in its entirety: Donor HLA type was relevant to the analysis, because carriage of CMV infection together with the matching HLA type was indicated by public TCR beta signatures. What the work shows at the level of the full study, not this receptor alone: Cumulative frequency of public TCR beta family members discriminated carriers of CMV infection plus the relevant HLA type in this cohort and an independent roughly 330-donor cohort. The ex vivo response was dominated by HLA-C-restricted CMV-specific TCR beta clonotypes, which also provided the single most frequent clonotype in two of eight donors.

Relative to germline, V is 6 bases shorter and J is 7 bases shorter, with 9 bases between their ends. Reading from cysteine to phenylalanine, the CDR3 counts 12 amino acids. The entry retains the CDR3 DNA only, 36 bases that are in frame from base 1. From the germline V gene, CDR1 is MNHEY and CDR2 is SVGAGI. Concerning this clonotype itself: This receptor's antigen is unknown. Per-base quality was not reported, and no clone a single base away is much larger than it.

For sequencing, an Illumina HiSeq 1500 was employed. In TCRdb, the public reads were trimmed at Q25 with fastp and aligned with MiXCR, with productive beta chains retained. CDR3 protein sequences are deduplicated, and each keeps its most common genes and DNA. The sample records under 150,000 distinct CDR3 sequences, 24% of which are singletons. Together, the top ten hold about a third of the sample. Sequencing was performed on PBMCs, sequenced either directly or after in vitro stimulation (not recorded which). The chain couples TRBV6-5 to TRBJ2-2; TRBD1 is a possible D gene, resting on 5 matching bases. The sequence was collected from a human donor in good health (CMV status not recorded). Some clones in this sample may be carry-over from other donors' samples. The CDR3 region reads CASRTASGELFF. The DNA is as follows: TGTGCCAGCAGGACAGCAAGCGGGGAGCTGTTTTTT.